These 5 T cell receptor beta chains were sequenced from one sample in a study of blood T cell repertoires in COVID-19. Produced via immunoSEQ multiplex PCR; TCRdb's table is partial and in-frame only. Seen here are approximately 230,000 clones, 86% observed once, and the top ten hold around 2.2%. The sequencing sample was made of peripheral blood. The receptors derive from a man aged 25-45 years who had recovered from COVID-19.

V gene TRBV5-1 combines with J gene TRBJ1-6, with D possibly TRBD1 on 6 matching bases. This CDR3 is 18 amino acids long. The germline CDR1 and CDR2 sequences are SGHRS and YFSETQ. Trimming shortened V by 1 base and J by 0 bases, and 14 bases separated the two germline ends. CDR3 sequence reads: CASSLSQSDSSYNSPLHF. CDR3 coding DNA: TGCGCCAGCAGCTTGTCTCAATCGGACAGCTCCTATAATTCACCCCTCCACTTT.

This chain joins TRBV18 and TRBJ1-6, with 7 bases that match TRBD1. There are 13 residues in the CDR3. The V and J ends lost 0 bases and 14 bases, in that order; junction bases with no gene match: 4. CDR1 is KGHSH and CDR2 is LQKENI in the germline V gene. CDR3 protein: CASSPPDRSSLHF. The CDR3 DNA reads as TGTGCCAGCTCACCACCGGACAGGTCCTCCCTCCACTTT.

V and J are TRBV12-3 or TRBV12-4 and TRBJ2-1, with D uncertain. The V and J ends lost 3 bases and 4 bases respectively, with 7 bases between them. CDR3 size: 13 residues. The CDR3 spells CASSFFRYNEQFF. Written as DNA, the CDR3 is TGTGCCAGCAGTTTCTTTCGGTACAATGAGCAGTTCTTC.

This chain joins TRBV5-5 and TRBJ1-1; 7 bases fit TRBD1. Germline V gene lookup returns CDR1 SGHKS and CDR2 YYEKEE (reference sequence). CDR3 length: 15 amino acids. V shed 4 bases and J 0 bases; nucleotides not matched to a gene: 6. The DNA for the CDR3 is TGTGCCAGCAGCGGTGACAGGGTTATGAACACTGAAGCTTTCTTT. Its translation: CASSGDRVMNTEAFF.

The chain has TRBV7-9 and TRBJ1-1; D is ambiguous. The CDR3 is 12 residues long. V shed 3 bases and J shed 2 bases, with 4 bases lying between them. Germline CDR1 reads SEHNR; CDR2 reads FQNEAQ (reference sequence). The CDR3 region has the DNA TGTGCCAGCAGCTTCAGTAACACTGAAGCTTTCTTT. It specifies CASSFSNTEAFF.